This T cell receptor (beta chain) was sequenced in a study of shared clonotypes between healthy human individuals. Findings and limits, study-wide: As a rule, naive subsets had a larger estimated richness than memory subsets. Donor scarcity curtailed the genetic and exposure-history diversity represented herein.

Notes on this clone: Its antigen is as yet unknown.

Libraries were prepared by immunoSEQ multiplex PCR; TCRdb keeps only in-frame clonotypes and omits some of them. The sample holds some 2,000,000 clones, 85% to 95% seen once. Naive CD8 cells comprised CD45RO-negative, CCR7-positively selected cells, excluding terminally differentiated effector memory CD45RA+ cells. The donor cohort consisted entirely of Caucasian adults residing in Nashville, Tennessee. Germline-derived CDR1 and CDR2 are MRHNA and SNTAGT. The CDR3 is 12 residues long. V lost 2 bases and J 7 bases, leaving 8 bases between the germline ends. The sequencing sample was made of naive CD8+ T cells sorted from blood. The V and J genes are TRBV6-4 and TRBJ2-5, with D tentatively TRBD2 (6 bases). This clonotype was sampled from a young man in good health. CDR3 residues: CASSDVRGTQYF. The CDR3, as DNA: TGTGCCAGCAGTGACGTGCGGGGGACCCAGTACTTC.